These T cell receptor beta chains were read from a single sample in a study of response to subunit inactivated influenza vaccine. A single record per CDR3 protein comes from TCRdb applying MiXCR to the RT-PCR reads. The sample lists approximately 480,000 distinct CDR3 sequences; 10% to 11% were seen once. This specimen was PBMCs from blood, taken roughly 46 days after vaccination. The receptor source for this set is a man in his fifties or sixties who received an inactivated influenza vaccine. CDR3s include the opening cysteine and the closing phenylalanine or tryptophan. D genes are given only for firm matches. Clone size is not always given. Where it is, it says once, few, many or a class for expanded clones.

j_call d_call v_call clone_size cdr3_aa cdr3_nt
TRBJ2-1 NA TRBV29-1 many CSVETRHSYNEQFF TGCAGCGTTGAAACACGCCACTCCTACAATGAGCAGTTCTTC
TRBJ2-7 TRBD1 TRBV28 few CASSTPGTGGYEQYF TGTGCCAGCAGCACCCCGGGGACAGGGGGCTACGAGCAGTACTTC
TRBJ2-1 TRBD2 TRBV5-1 few CASSRGNGGIQFF TGCGCCAGCAGCCGCGGAAACGGGGGGATCCAGTTCTTC
TRBJ2-7 TRBD2 TRBV4-2 few CASSQGLAGAVQYF TGTGCCAGCAGCCAAGGGCTAGCGGGGGCTGTGCAGTACTTC
TRBJ2-1 NA TRBV6-5 many CASSYYGPYNEQFF TGTGCCAGCAGTTACTACGGGCCTTACAATGAGCAGTTCTTC
TRBJ2-7 NA TRBV28 NA CASNRQIRRAYEQYF TGTGCCAGCAACCGACAGATTCGCAGGGCCTACGAGCAGTACTTC
TRBJ1-4 NA TRBV20-1 NA CSASEPTKGLFF TGCAGTGCTAGTGAGCCAACGAAAGGCCTGTTTTTT
TRBJ2-1 TRBD2 TRBV11-2 NA CASSVAGTSAPEQFF TGTGCCAGCAGCGTAGCCGGGACTAGCGCCCCGGAGCAGTTCTTC
TRBJ1-6 NA TRBV7-2 few CASRLAFSPGPIYNSPLHF TGTGCCAGCAGACTAGCTTTTTCCCCGGGACCGATCTATAATTCACCCCTCCACTTT
TRBJ1-2 NA TRBV10-3 NA CAIGEYGQAIPYGYTF TGTGCCATCGGCGAATATGGGCAGGCGATACCCTATGGCTACACCTTC
TRBJ2-7 TRBD2 TRBV6-2/TRBV6-3 NA CASSYTSGRGQQYF TGTGCCAGCAGTTACACTAGCGGGAGAGGTCAGCAGTACTTC
TRBJ2-1 TRBD2 TRBV5-6 many CASSPTTSGRARGYNEQFF TGTGCCAGCAGCCCGACGACTAGCGGGAGGGCCAGAGGTTACAATGAGCAGTTCTTC
TRBJ2-3 TRBD2 TRBV7-2 few CASSSQRGRTDTQYF TGTGCCAGCAGCTCCCAGCGGGGTAGAACAGATACGCAGTATTTT
TRBJ2-7 TRBD2 TRBV7-2 few CASSLAGGSGTSGGATYEQYF TGTGCCAGCAGCCTCGCGGGGGGCTCCGGGACTAGCGGGGGTGCGACCTACGAGCAGTACTTC
TRBJ2-5 TRBD1 TRBV12-3/TRBV12-4 NA CASTDGGTGQETQYF TGTGCCAGCACCGATGGGGGGACAGGGCAAGAGACCCAGTACTTC
TRBJ2-7 TRBD1 TRBV6-2/TRBV6-3 few CASSSARTGGGLYEQYF TGTGCCAGCAGTTCAGCCAGGACAGGGGGCGGATTGTACGAGCAGTACTTC
TRBJ2-6 NA TRBV11-1 NA CASRAGSAYSGANVLTF TGTGCCAGCAGAGCAGGGTCCGCGTACTCTGGGGCCAACGTCCTGACTTTC
TRBJ1-4 NA TRBV4-3 NA CASSLRVGGEKLFF TGCGCCAGCAGCCTACGAGTCGGGGGGGAAAAACTGTTTTTT
TRBJ2-3 TRBD1 TRBV5-1 many CASSLGGQPTDTQYF TGCGCCAGCAGCTTGGGGGGACAGCCAACAGATACGCAGTATTTT
TRBJ2-5 TRBD2 TRBV10-3 many CAISPGLAGKETQYF TGTGCCATCAGTCCAGGACTAGCGGGTAAAGAGACCCAGTACTTC
TRBJ2-5 NA TRBV3-1 many CASSQVGETQYF TGTGCCAGCAGCCAAGTAGGAGAGACCCAGTACTTC
TRBJ2-5 NA TRBV11-1 NA CASSYGGLNSQETQNF TGTGCCAGCAGCTACGGGGGACTGAACTCACAAGAGACCCAGAACTTC
TRBJ2-5 NA TRBV5-1 NA CASSLGSFGESLETQYF TGCGCCAGCAGCTTGGGGTCGTTCGGGGAATCTCTAGAGACCCAGTACTTC
TRBJ1-3 TRBD1 TRBV29-1 few CSVDDRGTGNTIYF TGCAGCGTTGACGACAGGGGGACTGGAAACACCATATATTTT
TRBJ2-3 TRBD2 TRBV6-1 few CASNRLAGGRVTDTQYF TGTGCCAGCAACAGACTAGCGGGGGGGAGAGTCACAGATACGCAGTATTTT
TRBJ2-2 NA TRBV10-3 NA CAIRQGETGELFF TGTGCCATCAGGCAGGGCGAGACCGGGGAGCTGTTTTTT
TRBJ2-2 NA TRBV5-4 NA CASSRGRGQDTGELFF TGTGCCAGCAGCCGCGGGCGGGGGCAGGACACCGGGGAGCTGTTTTTT